This passage covers 26 T cell receptor beta chains from one sample sequenced in a study of blood T cell repertoires in COVID-19. Profiling relied on immunoSEQ multiplex PCR, and the TCRdb table lists in-frame clones only, not all of them. The sample gives about 240,000 clones, around 86% of which show up once; under 9% is in the top ten. The specimen was peripheral blood. The receptors stem from a woman in her 70s with active or convalescent COVID-19.

This chain connects TRBV4-3 to TRBJ2-7; D remains unclear. The CDR3 is 16 amino acids. Per germline, CDR1 LGHNA and CDR2 YSLEER. Trimming stripped 0 bases from V and 0 bases from J, with 12 bases between. In nucleotides, the CDR3 is TGCGCCAGCAGCCAAGATGGCGGAGATAACTCCTACGAGCAGTACTTC. Its protein product is CASSQDGGDNSYEQYF.

In DNA form, the CDR3 reads TGTGCCAGCAGTTTAGCCTTCAGGGATGGCTACACCTTC. This translates into CASSLAFRDGYTF. The rearrangement joins TRBV12-3 or TRBV12-4 to TRBJ1-2, with D possibly being TRBD1 (5 bases). Trimming left V 0 bases short and J 6 bases short, with 8 bases between. This CDR3 contains 13 residues.

The rearrangement links TRBV4-3 to TRBJ2-2; D is possibly TRBD2 (5 bases). The V gene lost 0 bases and the J gene lost 2 bases, with 16 bases spanning the gap. Germline V lookup: CDR1 LGHNA, CDR2 YSLEER. The CDR3 totals 18 residues. CDR3 in amino acids: CASSQDPLGADNTGELFF. As DNA, the CDR3 is TGCGCCAGCAGCCAAGATCCTTTGGGAGCAGATAACACCGGGGAGCTGTTTTTT.

V gene TRBV6-5 combines with J gene TRBJ1-1; tentatively, D is TRBD1 (6 bases). CDR3 size: 13 residues. Trimming took 10 bases from V and 7 from J, leaving 19 bases between them. Looked up from germline, CDR1 is MNHEY and CDR2 is SVGAGI. The CDR3 coding sequence is TGTGCCATCAAAAACAGGGCTGAGGGTGAAGCTTTCTTT. Translation gives CAIKNRAEGEAFF.

The chain carries TRBV9 and TRBJ2-5; tentatively, D is TRBD2 (6 bases). Trimming shortened V by 3 bases and J by 7 bases, and 10 bases separated the two germline ends. CDR1 is SGDLS, CDR2 YYNGEE, per germline. The CDR3 covers 12 residues. The CDR3 loop reads CASSGPAGTQYF. The CDR3 DNA is TGTGCCAGCAGCGGGCCAGCGGGGACCCAGTACTTC. Full variable domain (missing parts from reference TRBV9 and TRBJ2-5): DSGVTQTPKHLITATGQRVTLRCSPRSGDLSVYWYQQSLDQGLQFLIQYYNGEERAKGNILERFSAQQFPDLHSELNLSSLELGDSALYFCASSGPAGTQYFGPGTRLLVL.

This rearrangement joins TRBV6-5 to TRBJ1-6; 7 bases are shared with TRBD1. Germline V lookup: CDR1 MNHEY, CDR2 SVGAGI. V shed 6 bases, J shed 8 bases, and the junction held 7 bases outside the gene matches. The length of the CDR3 is 14 residues. CDR3 in DNA: TGTGCCAGCAGCAGGGGACAGCCGTATTCACCCCTCCACTTT. It yields the protein CASSRGQPYSPLHF.

This clone appeared once. One end of the junction fails to match germline, which may point to a read error. Here the CDR3 reads CASSASGDRGGVF. The CDR3 DNA reads as TGTGCCAGCAGCGCCTCAGGGGACAGGGGAGGGGTATTT. This rearrangement joins TRBV9 to TRBJ1-2, with TRBD1 matching over 10 bases. Germline V lookup: CDR1 SGDLS, CDR2 YYNGEE. The CDR3 sequence is 13 residues long.

The chain recombines TRBV7-6 with TRBJ2-1, with 12 bases matching TRBD2. Germline trimming cut 6 bases from V and 7 bases from J; bases unmatched to any gene: 7. Germline V lookup: CDR1 SGHVS, CDR2 FNYEAQ. The length of the CDR3 is 15 residues. CDR3 amino acids: CASSPSGGAGNEQFF. As DNA, the CDR3 is TGTGCCAGCAGTCCTAGCGGGGGGGCGGGTAATGAGCAGTTCTTC.

This chain uses TRBV7-9 with TRBJ2-5; 15 nucleotides line up with TRBD2. Germline V gene data show CDR1 as SEHNR and CDR2 as FQNEAQ (reference sequence). Trimming at V came to 6 bases and at J to 5 bases, leaving 10 bases not matched to a gene. The CDR3 has 17 residues. CDR3 in DNA: TGTGCCAGCAGTTTCGGGACTAGCGGGGGGATTTTGGAGACCCAGTACTTC. This codes for CASSFGTSGGILETQYF.

The chain joins TRBV6-5 to TRBJ1-2, with D possibly TRBD1 on 5 matching bases. The V gene's germline CDR1 is MNHEY and CDR2 SVGAGI. This CDR3 comprises 11 residues. V was shortened by 5 bases and J by 6 bases, with 7 bases between the two germline ends. CDR3 in DNA: TGTGCCAGCAGTACGGGGGATGGCTACACCTTC. Protein: CASSTGDGYTF.

The J gene is TRBJ1-4, the V gene TRBV2; 11 bases line up with TRBD1. The CDR3 consists of 12 residues. V lost 9 bases to trimming and J lost 8 bases; unmatched junction nucleotides: 2. CDR1 is SNHLY, CDR2 FYNNEI, per germline. The CDR3 DNA follows: TGTGCCAGGGGGACAGGGGGGGAAAAACTGTTTTTT. This encodes CARGTGGEKLFF.

This clone was detected a few times. The chain couples TRBV2 to TRBJ1-5; D unresolved. The CDR3 length is 16 residues. V was cut by 2 bases and J by 0 bases, with 11 bases left in between. The V gene's germline CDR1 is SNHLY and CDR2 FYNNEI. The CDR3 bases are TGTGCCAGCAGTGAAAGAACAGCCATTAGCAATCAGCCCCAGCATTTT. Translation: CASSERTAISNQPQHF.

In this sample, this clone turned up once. V and J are TRBV18 and TRBJ1-3, with D hard to call. In germline, CDR1 is KGHSH, CDR2 LQKENI. This CDR3 has 16 amino acids. V lost 3 bases, J lost 0 bases, and 12 bases lay in between. This chain's CDR3 is CASSPPDLRSGNTIYF. CDR3 sequence (DNA): TGTGCCAGCTCACCTCCAGACTTACGCTCTGGAAACACCATATATTTT.

This clone came up once. V and J are TRBV13 and TRBJ1-6; 7 positions agree with TRBD1. The length of the CDR3 is 17 residues. In germline, CDR1 is PRHDT, CDR2 FYEKMQ (reference sequence). The ends lost 5 bases at V and 3 bases at J; junction bases unmatched: 10. CDR3 nucleotides: TGTGCCAGCAGCCCCAAGCCGGGACAGAACTATAATTCACCCCTCCACTTT. Encoded protein: CASSPKPGQNYNSPLHF.

This clone showed up just once. V and J are TRBV6-5 and TRBJ1-1; tentatively, D is TRBD1 (6 bases). Germline loops: CDR1 MNHEY, CDR2 SVGAGI. V was cut by 9 bases and J by 5 bases, with 16 bases left in between. CDR3 length: 13 residues. The CDR3 DNA reads TGTGCCAGGCCACAGGGTACGGAGACTGAAGCTTTCTTT. The encoded protein is CARPQGTETEAFF.

The chain is built from TRBV6-2 or TRBV6-3 and TRBJ2-5, with TRBD1 matching 8 bases. The V gene's germline CDR1 is MNHEY and CDR2 SVGEGT. The CDR3 has 14 residues. With V trimmed by 2 bases and J by 2 bases, 1 base remained unmatched. In DNA, the CDR3 is TGTGCCAGCAGTTACAACAGGGGGCAAGAGACCCAGTACTTC. Amino acid sequence: CASSYNRGQETQYF.

This clone showed up just once. The gene calls are TRBV7-2 and TRBJ1-3; 9 bases agree with TRBD1. V lost 4 bases, J lost 7 bases, and 8 bases stayed unmatched. Germline V gives CDR1 SGHTA, CDR2 FQGNSA. The CDR3 contains 15 residues. CDR3: CASSSGGQGGNTIYF. CDR3 DNA sequence: TGTGCCAGCAGCTCTGGGGGACAGGGAGGGAACACCATATATTTT.

V usage is TRBV5-6 and J usage is TRBJ2-1; the D gene is possibly TRBD1 (6 bases). CDR1 and CDR2 (germline): SGHDT, YYEEEE. V gave up 2 bases and J gave up 8 bases, with 14 bases separating them. The CDR3 runs 14 residues. DNA for the CDR3: TGTGCCAGCAGCTTCTACAGGGTTTATGATGAGCAGTTCTTC. It translates to CASSFYRVYDEQFF.

The CDR3 is CASSPSQERSQHF. The CDR3 DNA reads as TGTGCCAGTAGTCCATCACAGGAAAGGTCCCAGCATTTT. The J gene is TRBJ1-5, the V gene TRBV19, with D perhaps matching TRBD1 (5 bases). Trimming took 5 bases from V and 11 from J, leaving 16 bases between them. The CDR3 has 13 residues. From germline, CDR1 is LNHDA and CDR2 SQIVND (reference sequence).

V gene TRBV5-1 combines with J gene TRBJ2-2; maybe TRBD1 (6 bases). V lost 5 bases to trimming and J lost 0 bases, with 11 bases between them. Looked up from germline, CDR1 is SGHRS and CDR2 is YFSETQ. This CDR3 region has 15 residues. CDR3 sequence: CASRPGAPNTGELFF. CDR3 bases: TGCGCCAGCAGGCCAGGGGCCCCGAACACCGGGGAGCTGTTTTTT.

The chain has TRBV19 and TRBJ2-2, with a tentative D call TRBD1 (6 bases). Germline lookup yields CDR1 LNHDA and CDR2 SQIVND (reference sequence). Trimming took off 5 bases at V and 3 bases at J, with 13 bases between the two ends. CDR3 length: 15 amino acids. The chain's CDR3 is CASSSGTLDTGELFF. Written as DNA, the CDR3 is TGTGCCAGTAGTTCCGGGACACTTGACACCGGGGAGCTGTTTTTT. The full variable domain, with the rest looked up from reference TRBV19 and TRBJ2-2, is DGGITQSPKYLFRKEGQNVTLSCEQNLNHDAMYWYRQDPGQGLRLIYYSQIVNDFQKGDIAEGYSVSREKKESFPLTVTSAQKNPTAFYLCASSSGTLDTGELFFGEGSRLTVL.

This sequence joins TRBV10-1 and TRBJ2-7, with D unresolved. The germline V and J ends were trimmed by 4 bases and 0 bases, with 10 bases remaining between them. The germline V gene has CDR1 WNHNN and CDR2 SYGVQD (reference sequence). This CDR3 spans 14 amino acids. CDR3 nucleotide sequence: TGCGCCAGCAGTGGACTCGAGAGCTCCTACGAGCAGTACTTC. Translating gives CASSGLESSYEQYF.

The chain joins TRBV5-6 to TRBJ1-5; 11 bases are a match to TRBD1. The germline gives CDR1 SGHDT, CDR2 YYEEEE. J gave up 6 bases and V 4 bases, and 6 bases lay outside the gene matches. The CDR3 contains 15 residues. CDR3 loop: CASSGDRGNGQPQHF. The CDR3 DNA sequence: TGTGCCAGCAGCGGGGACAGGGGGAACGGTCAGCCCCAGCATTTT. Full variable domain (missing parts from reference TRBV5-6 and TRBJ1-5): DAGVTQSPTHLIKTRGQQVTLRCSPKSGHDTVSWYQQALGQGPQFIFQYYEEEERQRGNFPDRFSGHQFPNYSSELNVNALLLGDSALYLCASSGDRGNGQPQHFGDGTRLSIL.

The chain links TRBV7-2 to TRBJ1-2, with TRBD1 matching 8 bases. This CDR3 has 13 amino acids. Germline CDR1 reads SGHTA; CDR2 reads FQGNSA. Trimming cost V 5 bases and J 4 bases; bases outside gene matches: 3. This CDR3 reads CASSPDRVYGYTF. The CDR3 bases are TGTGCCAGCAGCCCGGACAGGGTCTATGGCTACACCTTC.

The V and J genes are TRBV10-3 and TRBJ1-6; the D is unclear. V lost 0 bases and J 2 bases, leaving 11 bases between the germline ends. Germline V gives CDR1 ENHRY, CDR2 SYGVKD. This CDR3 contains 17 residues. The CDR3 sequence: CAISESPGVAYNSPLHF. CDR3 nucleotide sequence: TGTGCCATCAGTGAGTCGCCGGGTGTGGCCTATAATTCACCCCTCCACTTT.

The chain carries TRBV6-5 and TRBJ2-7; possible D gene TRBD1, 6 bases. V was trimmed by 5 bases and J by 6 bases, leaving 20 bases between them. The germline V gene encodes CDR1 MNHEY and CDR2 SVGAGI. There are 15 residues in the CDR3. The CDR3 DNA sequence: TGTGCCAGCAGTCGCAACCGGGACATTTCCGCCGAGCAGTACTTC. Protein product: CASSRNRDISAEQYF.